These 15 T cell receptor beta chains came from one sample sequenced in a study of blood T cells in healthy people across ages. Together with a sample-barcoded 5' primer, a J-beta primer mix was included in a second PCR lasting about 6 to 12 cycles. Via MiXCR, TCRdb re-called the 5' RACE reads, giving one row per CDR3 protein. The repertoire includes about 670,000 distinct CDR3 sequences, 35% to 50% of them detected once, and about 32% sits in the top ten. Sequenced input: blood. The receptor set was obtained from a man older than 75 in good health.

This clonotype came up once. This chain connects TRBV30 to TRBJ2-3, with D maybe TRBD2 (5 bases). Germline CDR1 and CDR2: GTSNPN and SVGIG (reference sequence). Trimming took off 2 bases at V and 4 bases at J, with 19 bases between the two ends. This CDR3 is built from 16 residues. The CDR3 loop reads CAWSPTGRAGPDTQYF. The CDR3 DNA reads TGTGCCTGGAGTCCGACCGGACGGGCGGGTCCAGATACGCAGTATTTT.

Written as DNA, the CDR3 is TGTGCCAGCAAGCAGGCAGGCGTTAATCAGCCCCAGCATTTT. Its translation: CASKQAGVNQPQHF. The chain links TRBV25-1 to TRBJ1-5; D is unresolved. This CDR3 comprises 14 residues. From germline, CDR1 is MGHDK and CDR2 SYGVNS. Trimming removed 7 bases from V and 4 bases from J, with 14 bases in between.

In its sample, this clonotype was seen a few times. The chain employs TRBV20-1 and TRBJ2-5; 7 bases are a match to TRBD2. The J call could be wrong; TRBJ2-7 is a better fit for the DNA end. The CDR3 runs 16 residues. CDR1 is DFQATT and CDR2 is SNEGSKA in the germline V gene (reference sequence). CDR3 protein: CSASLGGRAAGYEQYF. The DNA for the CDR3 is TGCAGTGCTAGTCTGGGCGGGAGAGCCGCGGGTTACGAGCAGTACTTC.

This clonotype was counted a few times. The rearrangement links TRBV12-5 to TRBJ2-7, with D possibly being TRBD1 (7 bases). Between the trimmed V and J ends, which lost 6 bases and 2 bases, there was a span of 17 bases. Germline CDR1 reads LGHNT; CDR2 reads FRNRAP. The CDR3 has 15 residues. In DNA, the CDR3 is TGTGCTAGTGGGCGCGGGACAGCCAATGCCTACGAGCAGTACTTC. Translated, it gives CASGRGTANAYEQYF. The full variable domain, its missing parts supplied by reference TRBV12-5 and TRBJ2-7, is DARVTQTPRHKVTEMGQEVTMRCQPILGHNTVFWYRQTMMQGLELLAYFRNRAPLDDSGMPKDRFSAEMPDATLATLKIQPSEPRDSAVYFCASGRGTANAYEQYFGPGTRLTVT.

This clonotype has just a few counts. The CDR3 nucleotides read TGCAGTGCTACCCTTGGGACAGCCCATTCACCCCTCCACTTT. Protein: CSATLGTAHSPLHF. The chain has TRBV20-1 and TRBJ1-6; 7 nucleotides align to TRBD1. The germline V gene encodes CDR1 DFQATT and CDR2 SNEGSKA (reference sequence). The CDR3 loop spans 14 amino acids. Trimming removed 4 bases from V and 8 bases from J; junction bases left unmatched: 8.

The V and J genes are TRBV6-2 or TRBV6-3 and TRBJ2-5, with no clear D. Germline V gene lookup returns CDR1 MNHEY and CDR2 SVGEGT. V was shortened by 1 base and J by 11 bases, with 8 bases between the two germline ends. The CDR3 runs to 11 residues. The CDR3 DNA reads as TGTGCCAGCAGTTACTTCCATGAGCAGTACTTC. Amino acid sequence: CASSYFHEQYF.

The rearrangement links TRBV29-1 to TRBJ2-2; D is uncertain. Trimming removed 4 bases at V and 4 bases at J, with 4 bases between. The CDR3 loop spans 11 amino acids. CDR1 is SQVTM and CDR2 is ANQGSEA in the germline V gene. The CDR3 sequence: CSVAGTGELFF. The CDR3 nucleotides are TGCAGCGTTGCCGGCACCGGGGAGCTGTTTTTT.

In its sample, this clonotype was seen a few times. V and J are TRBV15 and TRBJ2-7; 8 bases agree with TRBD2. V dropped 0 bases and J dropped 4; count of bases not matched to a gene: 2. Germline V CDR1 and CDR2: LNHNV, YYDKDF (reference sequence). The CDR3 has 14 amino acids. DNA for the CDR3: TGTGCCACCAGCAGAGAGGGACTAGTTTACGAGCAGTACTTC. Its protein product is CATSREGLVYEQYF. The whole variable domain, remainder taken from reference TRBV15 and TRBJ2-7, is DAMVIQNPRYQVTQFGKPVTLSCSQTLNHNVMYWYQQKSSQAPKLLFHYYDKDFNNEADTPDNFQSRRPNTSFCFLDIRSPGLGDTAMYLCATSREGLVYEQYFGPGTRLTVT.

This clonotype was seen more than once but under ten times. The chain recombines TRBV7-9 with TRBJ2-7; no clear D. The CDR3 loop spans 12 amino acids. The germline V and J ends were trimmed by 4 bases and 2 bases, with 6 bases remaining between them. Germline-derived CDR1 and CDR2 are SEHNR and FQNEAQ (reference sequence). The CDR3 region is CASSYRTYEQYF. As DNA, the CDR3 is TGTGCCAGCAGCTACCGGACCTACGAGCAGTACTTC.

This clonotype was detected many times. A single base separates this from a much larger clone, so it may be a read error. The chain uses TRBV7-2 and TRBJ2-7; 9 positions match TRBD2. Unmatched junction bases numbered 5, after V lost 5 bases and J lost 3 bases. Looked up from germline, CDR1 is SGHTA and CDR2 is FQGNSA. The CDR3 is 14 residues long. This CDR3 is CASSVSGSDYEQYF. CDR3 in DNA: TGTGCCAGCAGCGTTAGCGGGAGCGACTACGAGCAGTACTTC.

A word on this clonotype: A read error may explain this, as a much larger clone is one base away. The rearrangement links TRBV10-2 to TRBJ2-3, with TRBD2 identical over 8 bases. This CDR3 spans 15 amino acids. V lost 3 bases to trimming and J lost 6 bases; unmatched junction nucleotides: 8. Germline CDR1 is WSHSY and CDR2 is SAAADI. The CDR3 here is CASSEPRTSRDTQYF. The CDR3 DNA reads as TGCGCCAGCAGTGAACCCAGGACTAGCCGCGATACGCAGTATTTT.

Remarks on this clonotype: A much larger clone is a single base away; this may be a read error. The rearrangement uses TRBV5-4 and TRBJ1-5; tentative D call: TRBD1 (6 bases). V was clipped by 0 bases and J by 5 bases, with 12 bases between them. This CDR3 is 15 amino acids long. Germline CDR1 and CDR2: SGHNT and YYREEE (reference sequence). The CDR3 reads CASSLAPGADQPQHF. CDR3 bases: TGTGCCAGCAGCTTGGCGCCAGGGGCCGATCAGCCCCAGCATTTT.

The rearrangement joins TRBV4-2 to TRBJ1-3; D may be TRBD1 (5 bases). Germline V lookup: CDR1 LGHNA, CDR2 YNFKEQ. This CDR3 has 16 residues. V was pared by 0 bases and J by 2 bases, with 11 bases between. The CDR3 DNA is TGTGCCAGCAGCCAAGACTGGGGACTGGCTGGAAACACCATATATTTT. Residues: CASSQDWGLAGNTIYF.

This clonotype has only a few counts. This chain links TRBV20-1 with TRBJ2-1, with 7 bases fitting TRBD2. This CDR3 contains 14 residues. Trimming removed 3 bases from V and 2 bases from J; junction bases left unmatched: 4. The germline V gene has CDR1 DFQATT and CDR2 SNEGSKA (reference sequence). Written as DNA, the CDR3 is TGCAGTGCTAGGTCGGGACTACCCTACAATGAGCAGTTCTTC. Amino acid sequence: CSARSGLPYNEQFF.

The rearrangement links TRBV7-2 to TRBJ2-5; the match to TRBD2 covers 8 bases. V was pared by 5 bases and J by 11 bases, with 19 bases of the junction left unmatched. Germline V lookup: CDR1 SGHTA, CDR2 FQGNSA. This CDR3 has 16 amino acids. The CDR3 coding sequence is TGTGCCAGCAGCCGCTCCGCGGGGGGAGGGCTAGGGGAGCAGTACTTC. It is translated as CASSRSAGGGLGEQYF.